This T cell receptor (beta chain) is from a study of T cell changes during pregnancy in multiple sclerosis. This table comes from immunoSEQ multiplex PCR, and its TCRdb copy is limited to in-frame clones, with some not included. The sample holds just under 100,000 clones; 90% to 95% are singletons and the top ten take 0.99%. The CDR3 length is 15 residues. V lost 6 bases and J 5 bases, leaving 16 bases between the germline ends. CDR1 and CDR2 (germline): MNHEY, SMNVEV (reference sequence). The chain is built from TRBV27 and TRBJ2-2, with D perhaps matching TRBD1 (6 bases). The TCR comes from a female donor with multiple sclerosis, enrolled in a pregnancy study. This sample comprised peripheral blood, obtained after pregnancy. CDR3 nucleotide sequence: TGTGCCAGCAGCATCAGGACAGATCAGACCGGGGAGCTGTTTTTT. This translates into CASSIRTDQTGELFF.